Listed below are T cell receptor beta chains from one sample, sequenced in a study of spatial heterogeneity in lung cancer. MiXCR, applied by TCRdb to the 5' RACE reads, yields one record per CDR3 protein. The repertoire has about 120,000 distinct CDR3 sequences, 12% of them found once; the top ten carry roughly 17%. The specimen comprised PBMCs, sampled at follow-up. The receptor set was obtained from a male donor with early-stage non-small cell lung cancer. Both conserved end residues are part of each CDR3. The order of the fields is D gene, clone size, J gene, V gene, CDR3 protein, CDR3 DNA. D genes are given only for firm matches. Where a row states a size, it is once, few, many or the class of an expanded clone; other rows omit it.

>NA|NA|TRBJ1-3|TRBV2
CASSGGTAGNTIYF
TGTGCCAGCAGTGGAGGGACGGCTGGAAACACCATATATTTT
>NA|few|TRBJ2-7|TRBV5-5
CASSLAPGDPYEQYF
TGTGCCAGCAGCTTGGCGCCAGGGGATCCCTACGAGCAGTACTTC
>NA|many|TRBJ1-5|TRBV29-1
CSVGQASNQPQHF
TGCAGCGTTGGGCAGGCTAGCAATCAGCCCCAGCATTTT
>NA|few|TRBJ1-1|TRBV5-4
CASSRALLDTEAFF
TGTGCCAGCAGCCGTGCACTGTTGGACACTGAAGCTTTCTTT
>NA|NA|TRBJ2-6|TRBV29-1
CSVRTGPRSGANVLTF
TGCAGCGTCAGAACAGGTCCTCGCTCTGGGGCCAACGTCCTGACTTTC
>NA|few|TRBJ2-1|TRBV5-1
CASSLGTSSNEQFF
TGCGCCAGCAGCTTAGGGACTTCATCTAATGAGCAGTTCTTC
>NA|NA|TRBJ2-2|TRBV7-8
CASSSGLTNTGELFF
TGTGCCAGCAGCTCGGGGCTTACGAACACCGGGGAGCTGTTTTTT
>TRBD2|NA|TRBJ2-7|TRBV4-2
CASSQDYGQRGKYEQYF
TGTGCCAGCAGCCAAGATTACGGCCAGCGGGGGAAATACGAGCAGTACTTC
>NA|NA|TRBJ2-7|TRBV28
CASSSPAVLSYEQYF
TGTGCCAGCAGTTCACCCGCGGTTCTCTCCTACGAGCAGTACTTC
>NA|many|TRBJ2-2|TRBV9
CASDEGHYTGELFF
TGTGCCAGCGACGAGGGCCACTACACCGGGGAGCTGTTTTTT
>NA|few|TRBJ2-3|TRBV7-2
CASSSGHSSTDTQYF
TGTGCCAGCAGCTCCGGACACTCTAGCACAGATACGCAGTATTTT
>NA|few|TRBJ1-2|TRBV4-2
CASSQDAVANYGYTF
TGTGCCAGCAGCCAAGATGCGGTAGCTAACTATGGCTACACCTTC
>NA|few|TRBJ2-5|TRBV6-1
CASSVGPGVETQYF
TGTGCCAGCAGTGTCGGCCCAGGGGTAGAGACCCAGTACTTC
>NA|NA|TRBJ2-5|TRBV5-1
CASSAGTQETQYF
TGCGCCAGCAGCGCCGGGACTCAAGAGACCCAGTACTTC
>NA|few|TRBJ1-2|TRBV27
CASSRRTDPYGYTF
TGTGCCAGCAGTCGCCGGACAGACCCATATGGCTACACCTTC
>NA|NA|TRBJ2-1|TRBV19
CASSMEGDPHNEQFF
TGTGCCAGTAGTATGGAGGGAGATCCCCACAATGAGCAGTTCTTC
>NA|few|TRBJ1-6|TRBV7-9
CASSSTSGLGSSPLHF
TGTGCCAGCAGCTCGACGTCAGGGCTAGGGAGTTCACCCCTCCACTTT
>TRBD1|NA|TRBJ2-7|TRBV7-9
CASAGTGSYEQYF
TGTGCCAGCGCTGGGACAGGGAGCTACGAGCAGTACTTC
>TRBD2|many|TRBJ2-1|TRBV10-3
CAISESGLAALQIF
TGTGCCATCAGTGAATCTGGACTAGCGGCCCTTCAGATCTTC
>NA|few|TRBJ1-5|TRBV2
CASSIRTGNQPQHF
TGTGCCAGCAGTATAAGGACAGGCAATCAGCCCCAGCATTTT
>TRBD1|many|TRBJ1-2|TRBV6-5
CASTDRFEGYTF
TGTGCCAGCACGGACAGGTTCGAGGGCTACACCTTC
>TRBD2|NA|TRBJ2-7|TRBV6-5
CASRLTSGGSYEQYF
TGTGCCAGCAGGTTGACTAGCGGGGGCTCCTACGAGCAGTACTTC
>NA|few|TRBJ2-1|TRBV20-1
CSARAAAEQFF
TGCAGTGCTAGAGCGGCTGCTGAGCAGTTCTTC
>NA|few|TRBJ1-5|TRBV2
CASSESWWKPQHF
TGTGCCAGCAGTGAAAGTTGGTGGAAGCCCCAGCATTTT
>TRBD2|few|TRBJ2-5|TRBV7-9
CASSRDYQETQYF
TGTGCCAGCAGCCGGGACTATCAAGAGACCCAGTACTTC
>NA|few|TRBJ1-5|TRBV28
CASRGQLNQPQHF
TGTGCCAGCAGGGGGCAGCTCAATCAGCCCCAGCATTTT
>TRBD1|many|TRBJ2-7|TRBV19
CASSRSGRGLIEQYF
TGTGCCAGTAGTAGAAGTGGTAGGGGGCTGATCGAGCAGTACTTC
>TRBD2|many|TRBJ2-3|TRBV20-1
CSARLLASIDTQYF
TGCAGTGCTAGACTACTAGCGAGCATCGATACGCAGTATTTT
>NA|many|TRBJ1-1|TRBV7-2
CASRNRANTEAFF
TGTGCCAGCAGAAATAGGGCGAACACTGAAGCTTTCTTT
>NA|many|TRBJ1-5|TRBV28
CASSFGRYSNQPQHF
TGTGCCAGCAGTTTCGGCCGATATAGCAATCAGCCCCAGCATTTT
>NA|NA|TRBJ1-4|TRBV7-9
CASSFGGMGEKLFF
TGTGCCAGCAGCTTTGGTGGCATGGGGGAAAAACTGTTTTTT
>NA|NA|TRBJ1-2|TRBV20-1
CSARDGPGARGYTF
TGCAGTGCTAGAGATGGGCCAGGGGCCCGTGGCTACACCTTC
>NA|NA|TRBJ1-5|TRBV20-1
CSARWGSSNQPQHF
TGCAGTGCTAGGTGGGGCAGTAGCAATCAGCCCCAGCATTTT
>NA|few|TRBJ2-1|TRBV4-3
CASSQQDPEEEQFF
TGCGCCAGCAGCCAACAGGATCCCGAGGAGGAGCAGTTCTTC
>NA|many|TRBJ1-1|TRBV29-1
CSVWDTEAFF
TGCAGCGTGTGGGACACTGAAGCTTTCTTT
>NA|NA|TRBJ1-1|TRBV6-6
CASSYSGGHGSTEAFF
TGTGCCAGCAGTTACTCGGGGGGGCACGGGAGCACTGAAGCTTTCTTT
>NA|few|TRBJ2-7|TRBV6-6
CASRPGTESSYEQYF
TGTGCCAGCAGACCCGGGACGGAGAGCTCCTACGAGCAGTACTTC
>NA|many|TRBJ2-5|TRBV5-4
CASSLVAIETQYF
TGTGCCAGCAGCTTGGTAGCGATCGAGACCCAGTACTTC
>NA|few|TRBJ2-7|TRBV29-1
CSVEERSSSYEQYF
TGCAGCGTTGAAGAAAGGTCATCCTCCTACGAGCAGTACTTC